This TCR beta chain was sequenced during a study of T cell repertoires in cytomegalovirus infection. V was cut by 3 bases and J by 1 base, with 9 bases left in between. Germline lookup yields CDR1 PRHDT and CDR2 FYEKMQ (reference sequence). This CDR3 contains 14 residues. TCRdb analysed the reads with MiXCR anew, one entry per CDR3 protein. The data show around 89,000 distinct CDR3 sequences, around 32% seen once. As regards this clonotype: Its antigen is still unknown.

The study's findings and limits: Identification of carriers of CMV plus the relevant HLA was performed using cumulative public TCR beta family frequency.

The V gene is TRBV13, the J gene TRBJ2-5; TRBD2 is a possible D gene (6 bases). The sequence derives from a human donor in good health (CMV status not recorded). Some clones in this sample may be carry-over from other donors' samples. The material sequenced was CD8+ T cells from cultured PBMCs, taken from culture after CMV antigen stimulation. CDR3 bases: TGTGCCAGCAGCTTCCGCGGGGCCCAAGAGACCCAGTACTTC. Translation: CASSFRGAQETQYF.